Listed below are T cell receptor beta chains from one sample, sequenced in a study of chemoradiotherapy in HPV16-positive cancers. TCRdb keeps only in-frame clones here, not all; method: immunoSEQ multiplex PCR. This table holds around 22,000 clones, more than 90% found once. The sequencing used blood, collected from a patient who underwent chemoradiotherapy. The receptors were gathered from a human donor with HPV-associated anogenital cancer. CDR3s include the opening cysteine and the closing phenylalanine or tryptophan. A D gene is named only where the DNA matches it firmly. A clone size is listed for some rows: how often the clone was seen (once, few, many), or a class if it is expanded.

size	V	length	D	J	CDR3	DNA
.	TRBV15	13	.	TRBJ1-1	CATSKGSGSEAFF	TGTGCCACCAGCAAAGGGAGTGGATCCGAAGCTTTCTTT
.	TRBV11-3	12	.	TRBJ2-3	CASSRGTDTQYF	TGTGCCAGCAGCCGGGGGACAGATACGCAGTATTTT
.	TRBV6-1	14	.	TRBJ1-1	CASSEPGWNTEAFF	TGTGCCAGCAGTGAACCGGGGTGGAACACTGAAGCTTTCTTT
.	TRBV19	13	.	TRBJ1-2	CASSFGGDYGYTF	TGTGCCAGTAGTTTCGGTGGTGACTATGGCTACACCTTC
.	TRBV29-1	14	.	TRBJ1-1	CSVAWTAPNTEAFF	TGCAGCGTTGCATGGACCGCTCCGAACACTGAAGCTTTCTTT
.	TRBV4-2	17	TRBD1	TRBJ1-4	CASSQTRDSLSNEKLFF	TGTGCCAGCAGCCAAACCCGGGACAGCCTGAGTAATGAAAAACTGTTTTTT
.	TRBV6-1	13	.	TRBJ2-7	CASSEIGRGEQYF	TGTGCCAGCAGTGAAATCGGCAGGGGCGAGCAGTACTTC
.	TRBV12-5	20	TRBD1	TRBJ1-5	CASGLVRLGQGAAGNQPQHF	TGTGCTAGTGGTTTGGTACGCTTAGGACAGGGGGCAGCGGGCAATCAGCCCCAGCATTTT
.	TRBV19	14	.	TRBJ1-3	CASMHFSSGNTIYF	TGTGCCAGTATGCACTTTAGCTCTGGAAACACCATATATTTT
once	TRBV11-3	12	.	TRBJ1-1	CASSFPQGEAFF	TGTGCCAGCAGCTTTCCTCAGGGTGAAGCTTTCTTT
.	TRBV7-2	13	.	TRBJ1-1	CASSISRGAEAFF	TGTGCCAGCAGCATATCGAGGGGCGCTGAAGCTTTCTTT
.	TRBV9	13	.	TRBJ2-1	CASSVVSGNEQFF	TGTGCCAGCAGCGTAGTGAGTGGCAATGAGCAGTTCTTC
.	TRBV4-1	12	.	TRBJ2-1	CASSLDRNEQFF	TGCGCCAGCAGCCTGGATCGGAATGAGCAGTTCTTC
once	TRBV15	15	.	TRBJ2-7	CATSRDPGFRYEQYF	TGTGCCACCAGCAGAGATCCAGGCTTTCGTTACGAGCAGTACTTC
once	TRBV7-9	13	.	TRBJ1-1	CASSHREGTEAFF	TGTGCCAGCAGCCACAGGGAGGGCACTGAAGCTTTCTTT
.	TRBV4-1	16	TRBD1	TRBJ1-4	CASRGDRTRTNEKLFF	TGCGCCAGCAGAGGGGACAGGACACGCACTAATGAAAAACTGTTTTTT
once	TRBV9	16	.	TRBJ1-2	CASSVVATVPPFGYTF	TGTGCCAGCAGCGTAGTGGCTACAGTCCCCCCCTTTGGCTACACCTTC
.	TRBV2	14	.	TRBJ2-1	CASSGPILIPEQFF	TGTGCCAGCAGTGGACCGATCTTAATCCCTGAGCAGTTCTTC
.	TRBV9	13	.	TRBJ1-1	CASSRTDNTEAFF	TGTGCCAGTTCACGGACAGACAACACTGAAGCTTTCTTT
.	TRBV19	13	.	TRBJ2-1	CASSIRLYNEQFF	TGTGCCAGTAGTATCCGACTATACAATGAGCAGTTCTTC
.	TRBV20-1	11	TRBD1	TRBJ1-2	CSAQGANGYTF	TGCAGTGCACAGGGGGCTAATGGCTACACCTTC
.	TRBV4-1	15	TRBD2	TRBJ2-1	CASRRLAGEYNEQFF	TGCGCCAGCAGAAGACTAGCGGGAGAGTACAATGAGCAGTTCTTC
.	TRBV2	15	TRBD1	TRBJ1-4	CASSEWGQRNEKLFF	TGTGCCAGCAGTGAGTGGGGACAGAGAAATGAAAAACTGTTTTTT
.	TRBV19	18	.	TRBJ1-1	CASSGGEWGPDWNTEAFF	TGTGCCAGTAGCGGGGGGGAGTGGGGTCCAGACTGGAACACTGAAGCTTTCTTT
.	TRBV11-3	14	TRBD2	TRBJ2-7	CASSPGGSSYEQYF	TGTGCCAGCAGCCCCGGCGGGAGTTCCTACGAGCAGTACTTC
.	TRBV25-1	12	.	TRBJ2-7	CASSRRGYEQYF	TGTGCCAGCAGTAGAAGGGGCTACGAGCAGTACTTC
.	TRBV6-1	11	.	TRBJ2-1	CASSGSHEQFF	TGTGCCAGCAGTGGTAGCCATGAGCAGTTCTTC
.	TRBV11-2	18	.	TRBJ1-3	CASSQGGSTGWSGNTIYF	TGTGCCAGCAGCCAAGGGGGGTCTACAGGGTGGTCTGGAAACACCATATATTTT
.	TRBV7-2	15	.	TRBJ2-5	CASSLENRESETQYF	TGTGCCAGCAGCTTAGAGAACAGGGAGTCGGAGACCCAGTACTTC
few	TRBV28	16	TRBD2	TRBJ2-3	CASSDSGRGGTDTQYF	TGTGCCAGCAGTGATAGCGGGAGGGGGGGCACAGATACGCAGTATTTT
.	TRBV5-4	17	.	TRBJ2-6	CASSLLQVVSGANVLTF	TGTGCCAGCAGCTTGTTACAAGTCGTCTCTGGGGCCAACGTCCTGACTTTC